This entry lists 25 T cell receptor beta chains sequenced from one sample in a study of shared clonotypes between healthy human individuals. Clones were read by immunoSEQ multiplex PCR, and TCRdb kept only the in-frame ones, dropping some. The sample consists of about 1 million clones, approximately 72% of them appearing once. The sequenced sample was memory CD4+ T cells sorted from blood. Sample subset: CD45RA-negative fraction. Every receptor here comes from a man between 18 and 35 years old in good health.

The CDR3 nucleotides are TGTGCCAGTAGTGGACAAGGGACAGCTGGAAACACCATATATTTT. This gives the protein CASSGQGTAGNTIYF. This sequence joins TRBV19 and TRBJ1-3; 7 bases are a match to TRBD1. Germline V gene sequence: CDR1 LNHDA, CDR2 SQIVND (reference sequence). This CDR3 is 15 amino acids long. Losses at the gene ends were 5 bases for V and 2 bases for J; bases not matched to a gene: 6.

This clone appeared a few times. The chain couples TRBV29-1 to TRBJ1-2; no reliable D call. Germline assignment: CDR1 SQVTM and CDR2 ANQGSEA. Trimming cost V 7 bases and J 4 bases, with 4 bases left between them. CDR3 length: 9 residues. CDR3 sequence: CSDSYGYTF. The CDR3 DNA follows: TGCAGCGACTCCTATGGCTACACCTTC.

The sample holds one count of this clone. The chain has TRBV27 and TRBJ1-2; a weak D match, TRBD1 (6 bases). The V gene's germline CDR1 is MNHEY and CDR2 SMNVEV (reference sequence). This CDR3 has 13 amino acids. Between the trimmed V and J ends, which lost 2 bases and 9 bases, there was a span of 13 bases. The CDR3 nucleotides read TGTGCCAGCAGTTTAACTGCAGGGGCAAGCTACACCTTC. Residues: CASSLTAGASYTF.

This clone was observed a single time. This chain uses TRBV29-1 with TRBJ2-6, with D possibly TRBD1 on 6 matching bases. There are 13 residues in the CDR3. Per germline, CDR1 SQVTM and CDR2 ANQGSEA. Trimming took 6 bases from V and 2 from J, leaving 8 bases between them. Here the CDR3 reads CSVGTPGANVLTF. CDR3 nucleotide sequence: TGCAGCGTGGGGACACCTGGGGCCAACGTCCTGACTTTC. Full variable domain (rest looked up from reference TRBV29-1 and TRBJ2-6): SAVISQKPSRDICQRGTSLTIQCQVDSQVTMMFWYRQQPGQSLTLIATANQGSEATYESGFVIDKFPISRPNLTFSTLTVSNMSPEDSSIYLCSVGTPGANVLTFGAGSRLTVL.

This rearrangement joins TRBV30 to TRBJ2-1; tentative D call: TRBD1 (6 bases). V lost 7 bases, J lost 2 bases, and 12 bases lay in between. Germline values: CDR1 GTSNPN, CDR2 SVGIG (reference sequence). This CDR3 spans 13 amino acids. The CDR3 coding sequence is TGTGCCTACGCGCAGGGGCCCTACAATGAGCAGTTCTTC. Translated: CAYAQGPYNEQFF.

The J gene is TRBJ1-2, the V gene TRBV4-1, with 10 bases aligning to TRBD1. J was trimmed by 4 bases and V by 0 bases; bases with no gene match: 8. The CDR3 runs 17 residues. Germline CDR1 and CDR2: MGHRA and YSYEKL. In DNA, the CDR3 is TGCGCCAGCAGCCAAGAATTAGGGACAGGGGAGTTCTATGGCTACACCTTC. Amino acid sequence: CASSQELGTGEFYGYTF.

The chain joins TRBV28 to TRBJ1-2; 7 nucleotides match TRBD1. The J segment lost 5 bases and the V segment lost 6 bases, leaving 12 bases of the junction unmatched. This CDR3 spans 15 amino acids. CDR1 and CDR2 (germline): MDHEN, SYDVKM. CDR3 sequence reads: CASSPSPQGRYGYTF. Written as DNA, the CDR3 is TGTGCCAGCAGCCCCTCCCCACAGGGGAGATATGGCTACACCTTC.

Concerning this clone: The sample carries other DNA sequences with the same CDR3. V is TRBV4-3 and J is TRBJ2-1; unclear D gene. CDR3 length: 13 amino acids. Germline CDR1 and CDR2: LGHNA and YSLEER. V lost 0 bases and J 8 bases, leaving 8 bases between the germline ends. The CDR3 sequence: CASSQDRWDEQFF. CDR3 nucleotide sequence: TGCGCCAGCAGCCAAGATAGATGGGATGAGCAGTTCTTC.

The gene calls are TRBV7-2 and TRBJ2-1; 8 nucleotides align to TRBD2. The CDR3 is 16 residues long. Germline assignment: CDR1 SGHTA and CDR2 FQGNSA. V trimming: 4 bases; J trimming: 7 bases; junction bases outside the gene matches: 12. CDR3 DNA sequence: TGTGCCAGCAGCTCCCTCAGCGGGGGAGGTAAAAATGAGCAGTTCTTC. Encoded protein: CASSSLSGGGKNEQFF.

V gene TRBV4-1 combines with J gene TRBJ1-2, with D hard to call. Germline V gene sequence: CDR1 MGHRA, CDR2 YSYEKL. Trimming removed 8 bases at V and 4 bases at J, with 23 bases between. The CDR3 loop spans 16 amino acids. In DNA, the CDR3 is TGCGCCAGCTCACTTAACCCATCAGACTTACTCTATGGCTACACCTTC. Translation gives CASSLNPSDLLYGYTF.

The CDR3, as DNA: TGTGCCAGCAGCGAAGGAGGATTTGGACAGGGAGCTTTCTTT. This encodes CASSEGGFGQGAFF. The chain couples TRBV25-1 to TRBJ1-1; 8 bases fit TRBD1. The V gene end was trimmed by 6 bases and the J gene end by 10 bases; junction bases not matched to a gene: 13. CDR1 MGHDK and CDR2 SYGVNS come from the germline V gene. The CDR3 is 14 residues long. The variable domain in full, completed from reference TRBV25-1 and TRBJ1-1, reads EADIYQTPRYLVIGTGKKITLECSQTMGHDKMYWYQQDPGMELHLIHYSYGVNSTEKGDLSSESTVSRIRTEHFPLTLESARPSHTSQYLCASSEGGFGQGAFFGQGTRLTVV.

The genes are TRBV6-1 and TRBJ1-1, with a weak D call TRBD1 (6 bases). The germline CDR1 and CDR2 sequences are MNHNS and SASEGT. This CDR3 spans 15 amino acids. Trimming removed 4 bases from V and 1 base from J, with 13 bases in between. CDR3 sequence reads: CASSGRLTGNTEAFF. In DNA, the CDR3 is TGTGCCAGCAGTGGGCGACTGACAGGGAACACTGAAGCTTTCTTT.

Regarding this clone: A junction boundary mismatches the germline segment, possibly from a read error. The genes are TRBV19 and TRBJ1-1; maybe TRBD1 (6 bases). This CDR3 region has 14 residues. Germline-derived CDR1 and CDR2 are LNHDA and SQIVND (reference sequence). CDR3 nucleotide sequence: TGTGCCAGTACCGCCGAGGGGGTGAATACTGAAGCTTTCTTT. Its protein is CASTAEGVNTEAFF.

This sequence joins TRBV19 and TRBJ2-2, with 10 bases matching TRBD1. Unmatched junction bases numbered 2, after V lost 3 bases and J lost 4 bases. This CDR3 contains 15 residues. The germline CDR1 and CDR2 sequences are LNHDA and SQIVND (reference sequence). The CDR3 region is CASSMGQGLTGELFF. DNA of the CDR3: TGTGCCAGTAGTATGGGACAGGGGCTCACCGGGGAGCTGTTTTTT.

This clone came up a few times. The chain combines TRBV29-1 with TRBJ1-1; maybe TRBD1 (6 bases). The CDR3 runs to 13 residues. Per germline, CDR1 SQVTM and CDR2 ANQGSEA. Between the trimmed V and J ends, which lost 5 bases and 4 bases, there was a span of 14 bases. The CDR3 reads CSVRTGYGTEAFF. CDR3 bases: TGCAGCGTTCGTACAGGGTATGGCACTGAAGCTTTCTTT.

CDR3 DNA sequence: TGTGCCAGCAGTTTACGGCTCAGAAGCCCCGAAGCTTTCTTT. This translates into CASSLRLRSPEAFF. The chain recombines TRBV27 with TRBJ1-1; D unclear. CDR1 and CDR2 (germline): MNHEY, SMNVEV (reference sequence). The V end was cut by 2 bases, the J end by 8 bases, with 15 bases between. The CDR3 length is 14 residues.

This chain links TRBV7-6 with TRBJ2-4, with TRBD1 matching over 8 bases. The germline gives CDR1 SGHVS, CDR2 FNYEAQ. There are 14 residues in the CDR3. The V segment lost 5 bases and the J segment 9 bases; nucleotides outside the gene matches: 9. The CDR3 is CASSPGTGLAIQYF. In nucleotides, the CDR3 is TGTGCCAGCAGCCCCGGGACAGGATTGGCCATTCAGTACTTC.

This clone came up a few times. The chain carries TRBV14 and TRBJ1-4; possible D gene TRBD1, 5 bases. CDR3 length: 16 amino acids. Germline lookup yields CDR1 SGHDN and CDR2 FVKESK. V was shortened by 0 bases and J by 8 bases, with 16 bases between the two germline ends. CDR3 in DNA: TGTGCCAGCAGCCAAGATTACACAGGATGGAAAGAAAAACTGTTTTTT. This encodes CASSQDYTGWKEKLFF.

This chain joins TRBV29-1 and TRBJ2-7, with 7 bases that match TRBD1. The length of the CDR3 is 14 residues. V shed 0 bases, J shed 2 bases, and the junction held 4 bases outside the gene matches. Germline V gene lookup returns CDR1 SQVTM and CDR2 ANQGSEA. CDR3 coding DNA: TGCAGCGTTGAAGAAGGGGGCTCGGCCTACGAGCAGTACTTC. It specifies CSVEEGGSAYEQYF.

The chain carries TRBV7-2 and TRBJ2-7, with no clear D. The ends were cut back, 1 base at V and 6 bases at J, with 16 bases in the middle. Germline V CDR1 and CDR2: SGHTA, FQGNSA. This CDR3 spans 15 amino acids. The CDR3 here is CASSLVAVVSSEQYF. For the CDR3, the DNA is TGTGCCAGCAGCTTAGTTGCGGTCGTATCGTCCGAGCAGTACTTC.

V usage is TRBV7-2 and J usage is TRBJ2-1, with TRBD2 matching over 11 bases. J gave up 10 bases and V 1 base, and 6 bases lay outside the gene matches. The germline gives CDR1 SGHTA, CDR2 FQGNSA. The CDR3 covers 15 residues. The CDR3 is CASSLDGLAGGEQFF. DNA for the CDR3: TGTGCCAGCAGCTTAGACGGCCTAGCGGGAGGCGAGCAGTTCTTC.

The chain uses TRBV4-3 and TRBJ1-5; D gene ambiguous. Trimming pared 0 bases from V and 7 bases from J, leaving 10 bases between. The CDR3 consists of 14 residues. Germline CDR1 reads LGHNA; CDR2 reads YSLEER. CDR3 in amino acids: CASSQDMGRQPQHF. The CDR3 nucleotides are TGCGCCAGCAGCCAAGATATGGGCAGGCAGCCCCAGCATTTT.

The genes are TRBV2 and TRBJ2-5; no clear D gene. The CDR3 totals 12 residues. The V end was cut by 8 bases, the J end by 1 base, with 8 bases between. Germline-derived CDR1 and CDR2 are SNHLY and FYNNEI. The CDR3 nucleotides are TGTGCCAGCGGGGTCCTCCAAGAGACCCAGTACTTC. Encoded protein: CASGVLQETQYF. The whole variable domain, filled in from reference TRBV2 and TRBJ2-5, reads EPEVTQTPSHQVTQMGQEVILRCVPISNHLYFYWYRQILGQKVEFLVSFYNNEISEKSEIFDDQFSVERPDGSNFTLKIRSTKLEDSAMYFCASGVLQETQYFGPGTRLLVL.

This clone was picked up a small number of times. This chain uses TRBV11-2 with TRBJ1-6; weak D call: TRBD1 (5 bases). Germline lookup yields CDR1 SGHAT and CDR2 FQNNGV. V was clipped by 6 bases and J by 7 bases, with 16 bases between them. The CDR3 contains 15 residues. Here the CDR3 reads CASSPEGQGNSPLHF. The CDR3 DNA is TGTGCCAGCAGTCCCGAAGGGCAGGGAAATTCACCCCTCCACTTT.

This chain uses TRBV4-3 with TRBJ2-5; 7 nucleotides align to TRBD1. This CDR3 is 15 amino acids long. J was trimmed by 1 base and V by 3 bases; bases with no gene match: 5. Per germline, CDR1 LGHNA and CDR2 YSLEER. CDR3 region: CASSQQPGGQETQYF. Here the CDR3 DNA reads TGCGCCAGCAGCCAGCAGCCAGGGGGCCAAGAGACCCAGTACTTC.